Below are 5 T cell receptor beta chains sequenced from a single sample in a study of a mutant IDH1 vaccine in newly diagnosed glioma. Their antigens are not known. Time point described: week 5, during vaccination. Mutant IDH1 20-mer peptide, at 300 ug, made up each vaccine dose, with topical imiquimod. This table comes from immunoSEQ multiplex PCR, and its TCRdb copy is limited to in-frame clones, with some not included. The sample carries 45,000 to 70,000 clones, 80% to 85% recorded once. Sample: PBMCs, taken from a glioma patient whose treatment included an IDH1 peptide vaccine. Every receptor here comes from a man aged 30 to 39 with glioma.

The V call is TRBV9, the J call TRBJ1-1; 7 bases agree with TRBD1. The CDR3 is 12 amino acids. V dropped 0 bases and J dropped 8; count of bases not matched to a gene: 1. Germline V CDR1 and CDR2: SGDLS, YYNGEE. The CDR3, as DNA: TGTGCCAGCAGCGTAGGGACAGGAGAAGCTTTCTTT. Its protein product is CASSVGTGEAFF.

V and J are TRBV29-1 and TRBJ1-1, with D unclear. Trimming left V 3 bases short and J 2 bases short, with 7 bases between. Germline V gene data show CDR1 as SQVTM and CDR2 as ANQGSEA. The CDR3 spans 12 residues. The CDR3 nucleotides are TGCAGCGTTGACGACCCAAACACTGAAGCTTTCTTT. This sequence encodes CSVDDPNTEAFF. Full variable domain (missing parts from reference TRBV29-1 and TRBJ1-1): SAVISQKPSRDICQRGTSLTIQCQVDSQVTMMFWYRQQPGQSLTLIATANQGSEATYESGFVIDKFPISRPNLTFSTLTVSNMSPEDSSIYLCSVDDPNTEAFFGQGTRLTVV.

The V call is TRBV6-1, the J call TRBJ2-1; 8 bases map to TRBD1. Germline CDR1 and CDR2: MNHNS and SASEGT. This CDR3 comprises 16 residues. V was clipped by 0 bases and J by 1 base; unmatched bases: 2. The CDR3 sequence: CASSEADRGSYNEQFF. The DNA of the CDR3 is TGTGCCAGCAGTGAAGCCGACAGGGGTTCCTACAATGAGCAGTTCTTC.

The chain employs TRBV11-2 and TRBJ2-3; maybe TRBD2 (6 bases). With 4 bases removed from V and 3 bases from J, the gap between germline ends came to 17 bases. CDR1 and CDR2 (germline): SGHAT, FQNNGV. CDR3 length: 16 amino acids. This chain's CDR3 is CASSSLRGGGTDTQYF. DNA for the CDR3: TGTGCCAGCAGCTCTTTGAGGGGAGGAGGGACAGATACGCAGTATTTT.

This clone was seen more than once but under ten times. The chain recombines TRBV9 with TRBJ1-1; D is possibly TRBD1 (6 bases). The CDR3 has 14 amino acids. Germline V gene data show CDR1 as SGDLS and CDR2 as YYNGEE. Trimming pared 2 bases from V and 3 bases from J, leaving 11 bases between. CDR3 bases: TGTGCCAGCAGCGTTCAGGGGAGCGACACTGAAGCTTTCTTT. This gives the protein CASSVQGSDTEAFF.